The entry below describes one T cell receptor beta chain. The antigen is undetermined. Some clones are missing from TCRdb's copy, which holds only in-frame ones; the method was immunoSEQ multiplex PCR. The data show tens of thousands of clones, around four fifths seen once. This sample's time point: cycle 4 day 1 (C4D1), after less than seven weeks of nivolumab. No patient escaped relapse after autologous stem cell transplantation, and brentuximab vedotin exposure varied. This sample stems from a study of PD-1 blockade in classical Hodgkin lymphoma. General observations from the study: Reported findings placed baseline TCR diversity lower in newly diagnosed patients (compared with healthy donors). The diversity seen at baseline in complete responders resembled that of newly diagnosed patients.

In germline, CDR1 is SGHAT, CDR2 FQNNGV. The CDR3 is 14 amino acids. V was shortened by 5 bases and J by 8 bases, with 13 bases between the two germline ends. The TCR was taken from a human donor with classical Hodgkin lymphoma. The input for sequencing was peripheral blood mononuclear cells (PBMCs), taken before the fourth cycle of nivolumab. The V call is TRBV11-2, the J call TRBJ1-6; a weak D match, TRBD1 (5 bases). The CDR3 spells CASSPAGGYSPLHF. In DNA, the CDR3 is TGTGCCAGCAGCCCTGCTGGGGGATATTCACCCCTCCACTTT. The variable domain in full, completed from reference TRBV11-2 and TRBJ1-6, reads EAGVAQSPRYKIIEKRQSVAFWCNPISGHATLYWYQQILGQGPKLLIQFQNNGVVDDSQLPKDRFSAERLKGVDSTLKIQPAKLEDSAVYLCASSPAGGYSPLHFGNGTRLTVT.